Listed below are T cell receptor beta chains from one sample, sequenced in a study of cytomegalovirus exposure and HLA in healthy donors. Method: immunoSEQ multiplex PCR; TCRdb's copy keeps in-frame clones and lacks some. This table holds 150,000 to 160,000 clones, about 84% found once. Sequencing was carried out using PBMCs. These TCRs come from a woman aged 40 to 50 in good health and CMV-seropositive. Both conserved end residues are part of each CDR3. The order of the fields is D gene, J gene, V gene, CDR3 length, clone size, CDR3 protein, CDR3 DNA. The D gene is left open where the match is weak. Rows give clone size only sometimes, using once, few, many, or a class for an expanded clone.

>.|TRBJ2-7|TRBV30|16|.
CAWSVPPPRRTYEQYF
TGTGCCTGGAGTGTACCCCCCCCCAGGCGAACCTACGAGCAGTACTTC
>.|TRBJ2-4|TRBV19|17|.
CASSISGSGQTGNIQYF
TGTGCCAGTAGTATATCCGGGAGTGGACAAACGGGAAACATTCAGTACTTC
>.|TRBJ1-5|TRBV6-1|13|.
CASKGVSNQPQHF
TGTGCCAGCAAGGGGGTAAGCAATCAGCCCCAGCATTTT
>.|TRBJ2-2|TRBV27|15|.
CASSDQGFDTGELFF
TGTGCCAGCAGCGACCAGGGATTTGACACCGGGGAGCTGTTTTTT
>TRBD2|TRBJ2-2|TRBV4-1|17|once
CASSQVILAVNTGELFF
TGCGCCAGCAGCCAAGTAATTCTAGCGGTGAACACCGGGGAGCTGTTTTTT
>TRBD1|TRBJ1-1|TRBV2|14|.
CASYGTARNTEAFF
TGTGCCAGTTACGGGACAGCTCGAAACACTGAAGCTTTCTTT
>TRBD2|TRBJ2-1|TRBV6-4|17|once
CASSDGLAGVGYNEQFF
TGTGCCAGCAGTGACGGTCTAGCGGGAGTGGGTTACAATGAGCAGTTCTTC
>TRBD1|TRBJ1-1|TRBV6-1|16|.
CASSEGQGAWYTEAFF
TGTGCCAGCAGTGAAGGTCAGGGGGCGTGGTACACTGAAGCTTTCTTT
>TRBD2|TRBJ2-1|TRBV30|13|.
CASTGTRGNEQFF
TGTGCCTCTACCGGGACTAGGGGCAATGAGCAGTTCTTC
>.|TRBJ1-1|TRBV28|15|.
CASKLTRTLNTEAFF
TGTGCCAGCAAACTAACTAGGACTCTGAACACTGAAGCTTTCTTT
>TRBD1|TRBJ1-3|TRBV30|13|.
CACSGGGGNTIYF
TGTGCCTGTTCAGGGGGCGGTGGAAACACCATATATTTT
>TRBD2|TRBJ2-7|TRBV4-1|15|.
CASSRGTSEIYEQYF
TGCGCCAGCAGCCGAGGGACTAGCGAGATCTACGAGCAGTACTTC
>.|TRBJ1-1|TRBV19|13|few
CASLAGRYTEAFF
TGTGCCAGTTTAGCGGGCCGGTACACTGAAGCTTTCTTT
>TRBD1|TRBJ1-2|TRBV5-1|16|.
CASSPQGSGGNYGYTF
TGCGCCAGCAGCCCGCAGGGGTCAGGGGGTAACTATGGCTACACCTTC
>.|TRBJ1-1|TRBV7-8|14|.
CASRKQGWNTEAFF
TGTGCCAGCAGGAAACAGGGTTGGAACACTGAAGCTTTCTTT
>TRBD1|TRBJ2-7|TRBV28|14|.
CASSIMTGGYEQYF
TGTGCCAGCAGTATAATGACAGGGGGCTACGAGCAGTACTTC
>TRBD2|TRBJ2-3|TRBV4-1|19|.
CASSQDRGAGGRSTDTQYF
TGCGCCAGCAGCCAAGATCGGGGAGCGGGAGGGCGTAGCACAGATACGCAGTATTTT
>.|TRBJ2-7|TRBV2|12|once
CASSAQSYEQYF
TGTGCCAGCAGTGCCCAATCCTACGAGCAGTACTTC
>.|TRBJ1-1|TRBV7-3|11|.
CASSSSLEAFF
TGTGCCAGCAGTTCGAGCTTGGAAGCTTTCTTT
>TRBD2|TRBJ2-7|TRBV7-8|17|.
CASSPRTSGRAGNEQYF
TGTGCCAGCAGCCCAAGGACTAGCGGGAGGGCCGGGAACGAGCAGTACTTC
>TRBD1|TRBJ2-2|TRBV7-9|16|.
CASSTGQGMNTGELFF
TGTGCCAGCAGCACGGGACAGGGGATGAACACCGGGGAGCTGTTTTTT
>.|TRBJ2-5|TRBV9|12|.
CASSANAETQYF
TGTGCCAGCAGCGCAAACGCGGAGACCCAGTACTTC
>TRBD1|TRBJ2-7|TRBV28|14|.
CASSSRQGLYEQYF
TGTGCCAGCAGTTCACGACAGGGCCTCTACGAGCAGTACTTC
>TRBD1|TRBJ2-7|TRBV18|17|.
CASSPLPGTGRSYEQYF
TGTGCCAGCTCACCACTTCCCGGGACAGGGCGCTCCTACGAGCAGTACTTC
>.|TRBJ1-2|TRBV5-4|13|.
CASSQGDDYGYTF
TGTGCCAGCAGCCAGGGCGACGACTATGGCTACACCTTC
>TRBD1|TRBJ1-6|TRBV6-1|16|.
CASSERQGRHNSPLHF
TGTGCCAGCAGTGAGAGACAGGGGCGACATAATTCACCCCTCCACTTT
>.|TRBJ1-3|TRBV2|17|few
CASSTDTGFISGNTIYF
TGTGCCAGCAGTACCGATACAGGTTTTATCTCTGGAAACACCATATATTTT
>TRBD1|TRBJ2-2|TRBV5-1|17|.
CASSPGQGAQGTGELFF
TGCGCCAGCAGCCCGGGACAGGGGGCGCAAGGGACCGGGGAGCTGTTTTTT
>TRBD1|TRBJ2-3|TRBV28|13|.
CASRKQGTDTQYF
TGTGCCAGCAGGAAACAGGGGACAGATACGCAGTATTTT
>.|TRBJ2-7|TRBV2|14|.
CASSLRDKSYEQYF
TGTGCCAGCAGCCTCCGGGACAAGTCCTACGAGCAGTACTTC
>.|TRBJ1-2|TRBV4-1|16|.
CASSQEGGVHNYGYTF
TGCGCCAGCAGCCAAGAGGGGGGGGTCCATAACTATGGCTACACCTTC
>TRBD1|TRBJ2-7|TRBV19|16|.
CASSPMGPTGAGEQYF
TGTGCCAGTAGTCCTATGGGCCCGACAGGGGCCGGCGAGCAGTACTTC
>TRBD2|TRBJ2-1|TRBV4-1|19|.
CASSQEYLAGTDAYNEQFF
TGCGCCAGCAGCCAAGAATATCTAGCGGGAACCGACGCCTACAATGAGCAGTTCTTC
>.|TRBJ2-5|TRBV7-9|14|.
CASSLARDQETQYF
TGTGCCAGCAGCTTAGCCCGGGACCAAGAGACCCAGTACTTC
>TRBD1|TRBJ1-2|TRBV7-9|14|.
CASSLRTGNYGYTF
TGTGCCAGCAGCTTGAGGACAGGGAACTATGGCTACACCTTC
>.|TRBJ1-3|TRBV5-1|15|.
CASSLDGPSGNTIYF
TGCGCCAGCAGCTTGGACGGTCCCTCTGGAAACACCATATATTTT
>TRBD1|TRBJ2-7|TRBV15|15|.
CATSREGQNSYEQYF
TGTGCCACCAGCAGAGAGGGACAGAACTCCTACGAGCAGTACTTC
>.|TRBJ1-1|TRBV1|14|.
CTSSQAGTGEFRHF
TGCACCAGCAGCCAAGCCGGGACAGGGGAGTTCCGGCACTTT
>.|TRBJ1-1|TRBV20-1|11|.
CSASNLFEAFF
TGCAGTGCTAGTAATTTGTTTGAAGCTTTCTTT
>.|TRBJ2-1|TRBV7-3|14|.
CASSLMASYNEQFF
TGTGCCAGCAGCTTAATGGCCAGCTACAATGAGCAGTTCTTC
>TRBD1|TRBJ1-1|TRBV7-6|15|.
CASSLVTGGGTEAFF
TGTGCCAGCAGCTTAGTCACAGGGGGTGGTACTGAAGCTTTCTTT
>TRBD1|TRBJ2-7|TRBV13|14|.
CASSLGTGAYEQYF
TGTGCCAGCAGCTTAGGGACAGGGGCTTACGAGCAGTACTTC
>TRBD1|TRBJ2-7|TRBV27|16|once
CASSRGGTGGFYEQYF
TGTGCCAGCAGTCGAGGAGGGACAGGGGGGTTCTACGAGCAGTACTTC
>.|TRBJ2-1|TRBV11-2|13|once
CASSLDLRVEQFF
TGTGCCAGCAGCTTAGATCTCAGGGTTGAGCAGTTCTTC
>TRBD1|TRBJ2-7|TRBV7-9|16|.
CASSPVSGTGRNEQYF
TGTGCCAGCAGCCCCGTTTCGGGGACAGGGAGGAACGAGCAGTACTTC
>TRBD2|TRBJ2-1|TRBV7-2|15|once
CASSRTSGNSGEQFF
TGTGCCAGCAGCCGGACTAGCGGGAATTCCGGTGAGCAGTTCTTC
>TRBD1|TRBJ1-1|TRBV4-2|16|.
CASSQDREGALTRAFF
TGTGCCAGCAGCCAAGACCGGGAGGGGGCCCTGACCCGGGCTTTCTTT
>.|TRBJ2-1|TRBV5-4|12|few
CASSLYSNEQFF
TGTGCCAGCAGCTTGTACAGCAATGAGCAGTTCTTC
>.|TRBJ2-1|TRBV7-3|16|few
CASSRTTPSSYNEQFF
TGTGCCAGCAGCCGGACTACACCGAGCTCCTACAATGAGCAGTTCTTC